One T cell receptor (beta chain) is described in this entry. This sample stems from a study of OX40 agonist ivuxolimab in advanced cancers. V was pared by 4 bases and J by 0 bases, with 10 bases between. This CDR3 spans 15 amino acids. The V gene's germline CDR1 is SNHLY and CDR2 FYNNEI. Sequencing used immunoSEQ multiplex PCR; TCRdb keeps in-frame clones, though not all of them. The sample has tens of thousands of clones, roughly 84% seen once; the top ten hold more than 0.4%. This receptor was taken from an adult with an advanced solid tumor such as melanoma, head and neck, liver or kidney cancer. The chain combines TRBV2 with TRBJ2-1, with unresolved D. The sequencing used CD4+ or CD8+ T cells sorted from blood, collected in a trial of the OX40 agonist ivuxolimab. The CDR3 DNA reads as TGTGCCAGCAGTGCTGGTCGGAGCTCCTACAATGAGCAGTTCTTC. Translation: CASSAGRSSYNEQFF.